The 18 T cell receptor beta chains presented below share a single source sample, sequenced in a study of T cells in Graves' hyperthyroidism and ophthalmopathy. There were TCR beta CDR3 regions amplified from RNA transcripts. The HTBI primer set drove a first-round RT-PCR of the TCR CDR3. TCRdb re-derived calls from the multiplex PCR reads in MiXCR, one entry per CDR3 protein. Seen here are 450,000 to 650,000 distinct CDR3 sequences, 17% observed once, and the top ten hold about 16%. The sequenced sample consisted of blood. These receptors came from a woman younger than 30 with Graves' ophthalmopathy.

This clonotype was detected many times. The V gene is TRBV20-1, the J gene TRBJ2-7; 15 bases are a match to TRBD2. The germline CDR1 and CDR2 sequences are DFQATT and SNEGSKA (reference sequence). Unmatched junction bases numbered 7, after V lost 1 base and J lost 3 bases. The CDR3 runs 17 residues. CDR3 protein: CSARGGLAGGTIYEQYF. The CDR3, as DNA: TGCAGTGCTAGAGGGGGACTAGCGGGAGGAACCATCTACGAGCAGTACTTC.

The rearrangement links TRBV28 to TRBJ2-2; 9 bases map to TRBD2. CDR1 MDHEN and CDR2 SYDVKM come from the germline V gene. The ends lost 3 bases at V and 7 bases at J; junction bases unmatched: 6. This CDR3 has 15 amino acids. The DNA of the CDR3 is TGTGCCAGCAGTTTTTCGCGGGAGGGTTTCGGGGAGCTGTTTTTT. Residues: CASSFSREGFGELFF. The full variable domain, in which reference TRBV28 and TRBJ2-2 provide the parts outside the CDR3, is DVKVTQSSRYLVKRTGEKVFLECVQDMDHENMFWYRQDPGLGLRLIYFSYDVKMKEKGDIPEGYSVSREKKERFSLILESASTNQTSMYLCASSFSREGFGELFFGEGSRLTVL.

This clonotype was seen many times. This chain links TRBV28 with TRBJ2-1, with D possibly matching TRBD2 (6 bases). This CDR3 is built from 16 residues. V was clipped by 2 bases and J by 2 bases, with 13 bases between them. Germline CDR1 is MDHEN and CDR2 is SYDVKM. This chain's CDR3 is CASSLIYGRAYNEQFF. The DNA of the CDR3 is TGTGCCAGCAGTTTAATTTACGGGAGAGCCTACAATGAGCAGTTCTTC.

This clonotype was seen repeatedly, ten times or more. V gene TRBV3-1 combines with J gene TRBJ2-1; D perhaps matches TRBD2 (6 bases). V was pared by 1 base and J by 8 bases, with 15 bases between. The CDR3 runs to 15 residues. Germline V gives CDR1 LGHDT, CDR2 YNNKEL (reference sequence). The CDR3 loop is CASSQVGTPTDEQFF. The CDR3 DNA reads TGTGCCAGCAGCCAAGTCGGGACTCCGACCGATGAGCAGTTCTTC.

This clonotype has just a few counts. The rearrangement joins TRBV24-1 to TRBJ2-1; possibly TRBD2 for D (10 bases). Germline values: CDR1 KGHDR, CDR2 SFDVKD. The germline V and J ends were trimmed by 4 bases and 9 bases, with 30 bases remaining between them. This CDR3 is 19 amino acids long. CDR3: CATSDLQGAGLAGVSEQFF. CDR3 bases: TGTGCCACCAGTGACCTACAGGGGGCGGGTCTAGCGGGAGTTTCTGAGCAGTTCTTC.

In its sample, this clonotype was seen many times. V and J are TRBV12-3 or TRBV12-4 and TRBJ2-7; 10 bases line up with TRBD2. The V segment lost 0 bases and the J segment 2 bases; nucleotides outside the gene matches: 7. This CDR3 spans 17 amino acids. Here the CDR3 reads CASSLAEGTSATYEQYF. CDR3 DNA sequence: TGTGCCAGCAGTTTAGCGGAGGGGACTAGCGCCACCTACGAGCAGTACTTC.

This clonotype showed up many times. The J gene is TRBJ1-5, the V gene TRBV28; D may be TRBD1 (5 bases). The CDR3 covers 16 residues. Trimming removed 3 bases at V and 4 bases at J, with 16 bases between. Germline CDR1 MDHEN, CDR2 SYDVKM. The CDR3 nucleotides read TGTGCCAGCAGTTTTACGGGGGTTAAACAGAATCAGCCCCAGCATTTT. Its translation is CASSFTGVKQNQPQHF.

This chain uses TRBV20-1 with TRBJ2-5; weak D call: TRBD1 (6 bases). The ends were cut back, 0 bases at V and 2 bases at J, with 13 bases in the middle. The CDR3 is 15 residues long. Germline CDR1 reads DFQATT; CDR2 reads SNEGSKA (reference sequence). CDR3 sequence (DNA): TGCAGTGCTAGAGATCACGACAGGACACAAGAGACCCAGTACTTC. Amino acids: CSARDHDRTQETQYF.

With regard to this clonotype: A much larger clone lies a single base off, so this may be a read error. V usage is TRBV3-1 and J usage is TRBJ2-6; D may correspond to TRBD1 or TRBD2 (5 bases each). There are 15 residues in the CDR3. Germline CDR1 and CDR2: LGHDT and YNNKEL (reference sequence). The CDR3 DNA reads TGTGCCGGCAGCGCTGGGGGTTCTGGGGCCAACGTCCTGACTTTC. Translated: CAGSAGGSGANVLTF.

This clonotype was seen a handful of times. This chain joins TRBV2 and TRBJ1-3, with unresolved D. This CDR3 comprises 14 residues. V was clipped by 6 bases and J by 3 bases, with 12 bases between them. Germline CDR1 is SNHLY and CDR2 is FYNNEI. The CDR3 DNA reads TGTGCCAGCAGAATCGAGTTGGGTGGAAACACCATATATTTT. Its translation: CASRIELGGNTIYF.

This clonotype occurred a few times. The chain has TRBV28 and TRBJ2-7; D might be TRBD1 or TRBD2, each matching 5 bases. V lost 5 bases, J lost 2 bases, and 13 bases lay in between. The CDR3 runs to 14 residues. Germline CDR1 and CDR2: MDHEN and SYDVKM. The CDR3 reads CASSARDAAYEQYF. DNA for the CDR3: TGTGCCAGCAGTGCCCGGGACGCGGCCTACGAGCAGTACTTC.

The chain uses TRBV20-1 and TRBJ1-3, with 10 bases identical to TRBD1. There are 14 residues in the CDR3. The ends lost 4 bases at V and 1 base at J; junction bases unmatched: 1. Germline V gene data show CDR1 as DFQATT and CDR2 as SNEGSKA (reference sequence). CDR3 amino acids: CSATDRGSGNTIYF. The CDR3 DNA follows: TGCAGTGCTACGGACAGGGGGTCTGGAAACACCATATATTTT.

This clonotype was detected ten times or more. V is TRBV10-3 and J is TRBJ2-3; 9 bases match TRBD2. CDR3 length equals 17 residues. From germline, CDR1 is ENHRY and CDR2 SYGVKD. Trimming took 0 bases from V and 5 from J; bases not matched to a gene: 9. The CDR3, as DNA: TGTGCCATCAGTGAGTCGAGAATAACTAGCGGGCAAGATACGCAGTATTTT. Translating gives CAISESRITSGQDTQYF.

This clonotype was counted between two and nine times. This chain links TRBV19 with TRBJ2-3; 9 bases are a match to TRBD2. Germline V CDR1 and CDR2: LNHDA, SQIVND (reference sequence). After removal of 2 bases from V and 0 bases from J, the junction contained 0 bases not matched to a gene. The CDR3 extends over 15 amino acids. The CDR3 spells CASSISGRSTDTQYF. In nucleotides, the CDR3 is TGTGCCAGTAGTATAAGCGGGAGGAGCACAGATACGCAGTATTTT. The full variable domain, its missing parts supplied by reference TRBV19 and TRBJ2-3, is DGGITQSPKYLFRKEGQNVTLSCEQNLNHDAMYWYRQDPGQGLRLIYYSQIVNDFQKGDIAEGYSVSREKKESFPLTVTSAQKNPTAFYLCASSISGRSTDTQYFGPGTRLTVL.

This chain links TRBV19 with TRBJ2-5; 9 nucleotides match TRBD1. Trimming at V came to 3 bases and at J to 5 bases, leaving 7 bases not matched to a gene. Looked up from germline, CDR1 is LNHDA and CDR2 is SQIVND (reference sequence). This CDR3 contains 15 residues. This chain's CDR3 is CASSIGTGWDETQYF. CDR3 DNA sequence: TGTGCCAGTAGTATCGGGACAGGGTGGGACGAGACCCAGTACTTC.

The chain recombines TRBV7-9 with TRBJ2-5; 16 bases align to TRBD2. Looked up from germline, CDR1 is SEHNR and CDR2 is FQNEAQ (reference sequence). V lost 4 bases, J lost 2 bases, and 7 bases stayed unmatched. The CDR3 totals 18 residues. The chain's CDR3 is CASSSEGLAGGRQETQYF. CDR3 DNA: TGTGCCAGCAGCTCCGAGGGACTAGCGGGGGGGCGGCAAGAGACCCAGTACTTC.

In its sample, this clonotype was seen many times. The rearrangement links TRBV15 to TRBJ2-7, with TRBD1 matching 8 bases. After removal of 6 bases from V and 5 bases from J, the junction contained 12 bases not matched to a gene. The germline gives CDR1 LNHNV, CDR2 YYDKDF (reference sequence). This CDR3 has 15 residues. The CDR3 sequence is CATRNVGQGIHEQYF. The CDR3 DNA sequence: TGTGCCACCAGGAACGTAGGACAGGGAATTCACGAGCAGTACTTC.

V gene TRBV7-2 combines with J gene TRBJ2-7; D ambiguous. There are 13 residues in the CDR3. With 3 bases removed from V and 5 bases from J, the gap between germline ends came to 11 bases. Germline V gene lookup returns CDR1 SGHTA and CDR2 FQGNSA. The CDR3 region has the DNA TGTGCCAGCAGCTTTGATCCTCGAAACGAGCAGTACTTC. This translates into CASSFDPRNEQYF.